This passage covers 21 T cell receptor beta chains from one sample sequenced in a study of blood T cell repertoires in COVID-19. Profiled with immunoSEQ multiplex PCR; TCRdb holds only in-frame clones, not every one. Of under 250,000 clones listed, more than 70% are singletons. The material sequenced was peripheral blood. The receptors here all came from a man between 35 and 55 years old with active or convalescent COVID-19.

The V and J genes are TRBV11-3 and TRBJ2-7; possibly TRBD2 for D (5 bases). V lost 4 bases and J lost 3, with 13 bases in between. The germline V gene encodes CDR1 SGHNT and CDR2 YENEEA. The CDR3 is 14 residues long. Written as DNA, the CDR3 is TGTGCCAGCAGCTCCCCCCGGGAATACTACGAGCAGTACTTC. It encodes CASSSPREYYEQYF.

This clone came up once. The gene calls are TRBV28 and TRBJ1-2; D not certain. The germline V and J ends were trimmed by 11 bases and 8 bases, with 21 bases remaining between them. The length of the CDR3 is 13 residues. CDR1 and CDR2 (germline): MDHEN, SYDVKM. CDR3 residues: CAANGRKGVGYTF. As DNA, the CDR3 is TGTGCCGCTAACGGCAGGAAGGGAGTCGGCTACACCTTC.

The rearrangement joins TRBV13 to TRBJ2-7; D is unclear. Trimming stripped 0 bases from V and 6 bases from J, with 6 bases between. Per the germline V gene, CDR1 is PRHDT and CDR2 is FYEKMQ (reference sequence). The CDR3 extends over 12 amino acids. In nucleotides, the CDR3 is TGTGCCAGCAGCTTAGGCTTGTCCGAGCAGTACTTC. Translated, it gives CASSLGLSEQYF.

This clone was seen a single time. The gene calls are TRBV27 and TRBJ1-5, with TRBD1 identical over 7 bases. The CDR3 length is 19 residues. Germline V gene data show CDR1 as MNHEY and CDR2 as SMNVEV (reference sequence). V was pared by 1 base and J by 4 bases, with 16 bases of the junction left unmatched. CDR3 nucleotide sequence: TGTGCCAGCAGTTTATTACTTTTTAGTCGGGACAGTAGGAATCAGCCCCAGCATTTT. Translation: CASSLLLFSRDSRNQPQHF.

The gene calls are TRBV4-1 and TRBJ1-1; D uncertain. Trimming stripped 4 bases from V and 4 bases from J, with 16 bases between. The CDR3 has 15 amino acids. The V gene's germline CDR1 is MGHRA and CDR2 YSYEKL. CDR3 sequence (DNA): TGCGCCAGCAGCCCAGAGGGCCACGCGGGCACTGAAGCTTTCTTT. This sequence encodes CASSPEGHAGTEAFF.

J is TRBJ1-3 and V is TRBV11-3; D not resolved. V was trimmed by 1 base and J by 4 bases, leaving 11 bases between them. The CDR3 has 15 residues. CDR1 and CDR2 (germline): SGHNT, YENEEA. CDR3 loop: CASSLGATQGNTIYF. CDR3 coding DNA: TGTGCCAGCAGCTTAGGGGCAACTCAAGGAAACACCATATATTTT.

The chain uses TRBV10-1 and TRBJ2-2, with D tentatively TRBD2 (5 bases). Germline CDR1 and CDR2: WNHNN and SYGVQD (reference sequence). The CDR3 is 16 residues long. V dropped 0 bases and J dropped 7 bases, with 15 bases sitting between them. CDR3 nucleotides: TGCGCCAGCAGTGAGTCCGCCGGGGTTTCGGGCGGGGAGCTGTTTTTT. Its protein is CASSESAGVSGGELFF.

The CDR3 DNA reads TGCAGCGTGGGACATCGGAACTATGGCTACACCTTC. It codes for CSVGHRNYGYTF. The chain couples TRBV29-1 to TRBJ1-2; D might be TRBD1 (6 bases). CDR3 length: 12 amino acids. V lost 6 bases, J lost 2 bases, and 10 bases lay in between. Germline CDR1 and CDR2: SQVTM and ANQGSEA.

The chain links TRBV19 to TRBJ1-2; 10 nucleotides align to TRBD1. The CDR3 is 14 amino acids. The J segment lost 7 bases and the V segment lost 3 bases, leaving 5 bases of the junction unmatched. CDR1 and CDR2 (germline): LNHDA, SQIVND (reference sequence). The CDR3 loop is CASSMSRTGGGYTF. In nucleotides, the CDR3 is TGTGCCAGTAGTATGTCTAGGACAGGGGGTGGCTACACCTTC.

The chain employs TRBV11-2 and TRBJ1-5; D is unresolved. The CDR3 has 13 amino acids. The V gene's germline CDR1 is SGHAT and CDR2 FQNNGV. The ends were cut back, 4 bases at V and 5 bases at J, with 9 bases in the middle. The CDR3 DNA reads TGTGCCAGCAGCTCCGAGAGGGATCAGCCCCAGCATTTT. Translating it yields CASSSERDQPQHF.

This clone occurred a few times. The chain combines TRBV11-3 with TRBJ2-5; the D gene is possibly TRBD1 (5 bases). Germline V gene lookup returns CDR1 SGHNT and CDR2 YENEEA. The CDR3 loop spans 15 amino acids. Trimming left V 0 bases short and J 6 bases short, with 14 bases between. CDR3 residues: CASSLDQGYLKTQYF. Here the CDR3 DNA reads TGTGCCAGCAGCTTAGATCAGGGTTACCTGAAGACCCAGTACTTC.

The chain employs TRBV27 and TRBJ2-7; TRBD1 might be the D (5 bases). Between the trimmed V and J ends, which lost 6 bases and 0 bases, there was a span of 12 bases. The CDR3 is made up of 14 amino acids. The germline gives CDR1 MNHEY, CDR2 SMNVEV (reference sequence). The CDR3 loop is CASRPTVTSYEQYF. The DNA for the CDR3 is TGTGCCAGCAGACCGACAGTAACCTCCTACGAGCAGTACTTC.

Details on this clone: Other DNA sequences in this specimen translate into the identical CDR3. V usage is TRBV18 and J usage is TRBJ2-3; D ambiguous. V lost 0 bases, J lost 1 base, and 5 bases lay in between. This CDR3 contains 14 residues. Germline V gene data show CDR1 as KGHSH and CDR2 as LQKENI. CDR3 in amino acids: CASSPPSGTDTQYF. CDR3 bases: TGTGCCAGCTCACCACCTTCAGGCACAGATACGCAGTATTTT.

CDR3 DNA sequence: TGTGCCAGCAGCTTAGATTCGGAGCAGTACTTC. Its translation is CASSLDSEQYF. J is TRBJ2-7 and V is TRBV11-2; D gene uncertain. The ends were cut back, 0 bases at V and 7 bases at J, with 4 bases in the middle. CDR3 length: 11 amino acids. Germline CDR1 SGHAT, CDR2 FQNNGV.

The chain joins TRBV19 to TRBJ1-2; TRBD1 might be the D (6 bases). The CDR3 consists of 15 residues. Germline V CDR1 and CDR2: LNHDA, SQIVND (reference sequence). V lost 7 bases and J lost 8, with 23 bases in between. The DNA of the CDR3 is TGTGCCAGTACGGCAAGCCGGGGGGCGCTTAACGGCTACACCTTC. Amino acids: CASTASRGALNGYTF.

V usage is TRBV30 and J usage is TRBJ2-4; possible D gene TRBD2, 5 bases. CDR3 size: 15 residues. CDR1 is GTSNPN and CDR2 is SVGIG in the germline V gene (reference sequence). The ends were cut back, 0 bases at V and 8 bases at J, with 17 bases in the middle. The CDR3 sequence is CAWSVQSYGVDIQYF. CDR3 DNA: TGTGCCTGGAGTGTACAAAGCTACGGGGTGGACATTCAGTACTTC.

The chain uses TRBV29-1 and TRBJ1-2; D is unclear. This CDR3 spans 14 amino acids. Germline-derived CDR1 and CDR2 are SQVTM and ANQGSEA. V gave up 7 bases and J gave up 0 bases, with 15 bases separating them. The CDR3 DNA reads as TGCAGCGCTCTCGGGCGGGGAGCTAACTATGGCTACACCTTC. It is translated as CSALGRGANYGYTF.

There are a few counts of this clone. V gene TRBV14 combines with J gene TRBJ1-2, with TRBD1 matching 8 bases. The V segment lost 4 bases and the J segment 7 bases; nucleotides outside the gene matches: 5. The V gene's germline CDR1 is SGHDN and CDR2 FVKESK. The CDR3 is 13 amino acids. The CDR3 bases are TGTGCCAGCAGCCCGCGGACAGGGTTTGGCTACACCTTC. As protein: CASSPRTGFGYTF.

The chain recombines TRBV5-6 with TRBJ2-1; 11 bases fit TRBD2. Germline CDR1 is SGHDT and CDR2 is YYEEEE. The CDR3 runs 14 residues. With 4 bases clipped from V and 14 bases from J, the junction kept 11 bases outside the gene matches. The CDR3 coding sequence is TGTGCCAGCAGCATTGGGACTAGCGGAGCACTGAAGTTCTTC. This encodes CASSIGTSGALKFF.

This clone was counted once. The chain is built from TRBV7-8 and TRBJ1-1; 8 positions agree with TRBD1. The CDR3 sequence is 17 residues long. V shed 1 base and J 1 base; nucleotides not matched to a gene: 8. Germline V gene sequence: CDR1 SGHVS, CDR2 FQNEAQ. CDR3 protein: CASSLGVQGARNTEAFF. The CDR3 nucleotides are TGTGCCAGCAGCTTAGGAGTGCAGGGGGCGAGGAACACTGAAGCTTTCTTT.

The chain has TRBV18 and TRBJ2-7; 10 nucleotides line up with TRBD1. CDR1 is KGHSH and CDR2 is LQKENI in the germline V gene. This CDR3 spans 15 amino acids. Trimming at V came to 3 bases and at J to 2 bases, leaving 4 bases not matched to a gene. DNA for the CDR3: TGTGCCAGCTCACCGGGACAGGGGCCCACCTACGAGCAGTACTTC. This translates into CASSPGQGPTYEQYF.